The next 20 T cell receptor beta chains were all read from a single sample in a study of T cells after yellow fever vaccination. TCRdb called the 5' RACE reads again in MiXCR, with one record for every CDR3 protein. The sample contains about 630,000 distinct CDR3 sequences, 9% to 15% of which appear only once. This sample comprised PBMCs, obtained on the day of the yellow fever booster vaccination. Source of these receptors: a man aged 25-45 years who received the YFV17D yellow fever vaccine.

This rearrangement joins TRBV24-1 to TRBJ2-3; 7 nucleotides align to TRBD1. CDR1 and CDR2 (germline): KGHDR, SFDVKD. The CDR3 is made up of 17 amino acids. J gave up 3 bases and V 3 bases, and 11 bases lay outside the gene matches. CDR3: CATSDAGWQGETDTQYF. CDR3 in DNA: TGTGCCACCAGTGATGCCGGGTGGCAGGGGGAGACAGATACGCAGTATTTT.

The genes are TRBV19 and TRBJ2-1; D remains ambiguous. Germline V gene data show CDR1 as LNHDA and CDR2 as SQIVND (reference sequence). V was trimmed by 5 bases and J by 0 bases, leaving 8 bases between them. This CDR3 region has 14 residues. The CDR3 DNA follows: TGTGCCAGTAGTTCGCCGAGCTCCTACAATGAGCAGTTCTTC. This encodes CASSSPSSYNEQFF.

This clonotype turned up a few times. The chain employs TRBV30 and TRBJ2-1; D not resolved. The CDR3 runs 11 residues. Germline values: CDR1 GTSNPN, CDR2 SVGIG (reference sequence). V was cut by 0 bases and J by 8 bases, with 5 bases left in between. The CDR3 reads CAWSVKYEQFF. The CDR3 DNA sequence: TGTGCCTGGAGTGTTAAGTATGAGCAGTTCTTC.

The chain recombines TRBV11-2 with TRBJ1-4; TRBD1 might be the D (6 bases). The CDR3 loop spans 14 amino acids. CDR1 is SGHAT and CDR2 is FQNNGV in the germline V gene. With 4 bases removed from V and 4 bases from J, the gap between germline ends came to 10 bases. The CDR3 loop is CASSWGRGNEKLFF. The CDR3 DNA reads TGTGCCAGCAGCTGGGGCAGGGGTAATGAAAAACTGTTTTTT.

The table lists this clonotype with many counts. V usage is TRBV11-1 and J usage is TRBJ2-2, with TRBD2 as a possible D gene (6 bases). V lost 1 base to trimming and J lost 3 bases, with 12 bases between them. Germline assignment: CDR1 SGHAT and CDR2 FQDESV (reference sequence). This CDR3 is built from 16 residues. CDR3 region: CASSLVGSGYTGELFF. Here the CDR3 DNA reads TGTGCCAGCAGCTTAGTGGGGAGCGGGTACACCGGGGAGCTGTTTTTT.

This clonotype was counted between two and nine times. V and J are TRBV29-1 and TRBJ2-3, with D maybe TRBD2 (6 bases). The CDR3 covers 14 residues. V was pared by 3 bases and J by 4 bases, with 14 bases between. Germline lookup yields CDR1 SQVTM and CDR2 ANQGSEA. CDR3 region: CSVDVEGGPDTQYF. The CDR3 bases are TGCAGCGTTGACGTCGAGGGAGGCCCAGATACGCAGTATTTT.

The chain recombines TRBV5-6 with TRBJ2-4; 15 positions agree with TRBD2. Trimming took 4 bases from V and 0 from J; bases not matched to a gene: 11. The germline gives CDR1 SGHDT, CDR2 YYEEEE. This CDR3 comprises 20 residues. The CDR3 sequence: CASSQQGTSGRPVAKNIQYF. The CDR3 nucleotides are TGTGCCAGCAGCCAACAGGGGACTAGCGGGAGGCCCGTAGCCAAAAACATTCAGTACTTC.

This clonotype was seen ten or more times. This sequence joins TRBV29-1 and TRBJ2-5, with D unclear. The germline V and J ends were trimmed by 4 bases and 2 bases, with 11 bases remaining between them. This CDR3 has 13 amino acids. Germline CDR1 reads SQVTM; CDR2 reads ANQGSEA. CDR3 DNA sequence: TGCAGCGTTGCGGTCACGATACAAGAGACCCAGTACTTC. Encoded protein: CSVAVTIQETQYF.

This chain connects TRBV18 to TRBJ1-2; D uncertain. The CDR3 is made up of 15 amino acids. Trimming removed 1 base at V and 8 bases at J, with 17 bases between. CDR1 is KGHSH and CDR2 is LQKENI in the germline V gene. The CDR3 DNA follows: TGTGCCAGCTCACCACGCACGGGAGGCCAGGAGGGCTACACCTTC. Residues: CASSPRTGGQEGYTF.

J is TRBJ1-1 and V is TRBV20-1; D gene unclear. Germline CDR1 is DFQATT and CDR2 is SNEGSKA (reference sequence). This CDR3 contains 9 residues. Here the CDR3 reads CLCVTEAFF. The DNA for the CDR3 is TGCTTATGTGTAACTGAAGCTTTCTTT.

The rearrangement uses TRBV13 and TRBJ2-1; 9 bases agree with TRBD2. The CDR3 has 15 residues. The trim removed 5 bases at V and 4 bases at J, leaving 6 bases unmatched. Germline CDR1 is PRHDT and CDR2 is FYEKMQ (reference sequence). For the CDR3, the DNA is TGTGCCAGCAGCCCCGGACTAGCGAGGTACAATGAGCAGTTCTTC. This encodes CASSPGLARYNEQFF.

This chain joins TRBV11-2 and TRBJ2-3; D tentatively reads TRBD1 or TRBD2 (6 bases each). This CDR3 contains 18 residues. The germline CDR1 and CDR2 sequences are SGHAT and FQNNGV. The V gene lost 2 bases and the J gene lost 2 bases, with 20 bases spanning the gap. In nucleotides, the CDR3 is TGTGCCAGCAGCTTAAGGCCACGTGGGGGGCTTACCACAGATACGCAGTATTTT. Its protein product is CASSLRPRGGLTTDTQYF.

V usage is TRBV12-3 or TRBV12-4 and J usage is TRBJ2-7; 9 nucleotides agree with TRBD1. V was pared by 2 bases and J by 5 bases, with 13 bases of the junction left unmatched. This CDR3 has 17 residues. In DNA form, the CDR3 reads TGTGCCAGCAGTTTATTCCAATCAGCCGGGACAGGGCACGAGCAGTACTTC. Amino acids: CASSLFQSAGTGHEQYF.

The V gene is TRBV5-5, the J gene TRBJ1-6, with D unclear. Trimming cost V 0 bases and J 8 bases, with 12 bases left between them. Germline V gives CDR1 SGHKS, CDR2 YYEKEE (reference sequence). CDR3 length equals 15 residues. CDR3 sequence: CASSLALPPDSPLHF. CDR3 DNA: TGTGCCAGCAGCTTGGCCCTTCCACCGGATTCACCCCTCCACTTT.

The rearrangement uses TRBV6-6 and TRBJ2-1; D unclear. The V gene lost 7 bases and the J gene lost 6 bases, with 7 bases spanning the gap. Germline assignment: CDR1 MNHNY and CDR2 SVGAGI (reference sequence). The CDR3 has 11 residues. The CDR3 sequence: CASTFSNEQFF. The CDR3 nucleotides are TGTGCCAGCACCTTTTCCAATGAGCAGTTCTTC.

This clonotype was seen just once. Just one base apart from a much larger clone, this may be a read error. Here the CDR3 reads CASSLQGIQSSPLHF. CDR3 nucleotides: TGTGCCAGCAGCTTGCAGGGGATCCAAAGCTCACCCCTCCACTTT. The V call is TRBV7-2, the J call TRBJ1-6, with D possibly matching TRBD1 (6 bases). Trimming cost V 3 bases and J 10 bases, with 16 bases left between them. This CDR3 spans 15 amino acids. The germline V gene encodes CDR1 SGHTA and CDR2 FQGNSA.

There are a few counts of this clonotype. The chain links TRBV6-6 to TRBJ1-6; no reliable D call. There are 13 residues in the CDR3. V lost 6 bases and J 14 bases, leaving 17 bases between the germline ends. Germline lookup yields CDR1 MNHNY and CDR2 SVGAGI (reference sequence). The CDR3: CASRSTPGVALHF. In nucleotides, the CDR3 is TGTGCCAGCAGAAGCACACCCGGGGTAGCCCTCCACTTT.

The chain couples TRBV5-1 to TRBJ2-7; 7 nucleotides match TRBD1. This CDR3 contains 15 residues. Germline V gene sequence: CDR1 SGHRS, CDR2 YFSETQ. After removal of 3 bases from V and 6 bases from J, the junction contained 12 bases not matched to a gene. DNA of the CDR3: TGCGCCAGCAGCTCCGGCACTCGACAGGGCGGCGAGCAGTACTTC. It yields the protein CASSSGTRQGGEQYF.

This clonotype turned up a few times. The chain combines TRBV7-2 with TRBJ2-7; TRBD2 agrees at 10 bases. CDR3 size: 15 residues. V lost 5 bases and J lost 5; bases outside the gene matches: 9. In germline, CDR1 is SGHTA, CDR2 FQGNSA. The CDR3 DNA is TGTGCCAGCAGCGCTAGCGGGAGAGTCGGGCACGAGCAGTACTTC. Residues: CASSASGRVGHEQYF.

The chain has TRBV11-2 and TRBJ2-5; D is unresolved. Trimming took 5 bases from V and 1 from J, leaving 8 bases between them. The germline V gene encodes CDR1 SGHAT and CDR2 FQNNGV. The length of the CDR3 is 13 residues. CDR3 nucleotide sequence: TGTGCCAGCAGCCCAGACTTCCAAGAGACCCAGTACTTC. This encodes CASSPDFQETQYF.